The clone carrying this TCR beta chain has only a few counts. Antigen unknown. Libraries for TCRalpha and TCRbeta carried sample barcodes and unique molecular identifiers via 5'RACE. MiXCR was run by TCRdb on the 5' RACE reads, yielding one entry per CDR3 protein. The table has about 210,000 distinct CDR3 sequences, around 30% seen once; the top ten hold about an eighth. This record comes from a study of T-cell memory formation after mild COVID-19. With 2 bases removed from V and 6 bases from J, the gap between germline ends came to 14 bases. Germline V lookup: CDR1 SNHLY, CDR2 FYNNEI. The CDR3 runs 15 residues. Overall study results and limits: Mainly in CM and EM were contracting CD4+ clones; CD8+ were in EMRA. While clones contracting from day 15 to 85 were balanced between CD4 and CD8, later expanders leaned CD4+. Some clones that responded were present in memory (sampled pre-infection), which suggests cross-reactive memory joined.

The sequenced material came from PBMCs or a T cell subset sorted from them (not recorded which). The V and J genes are TRBV2 and TRBJ1-5, with a weak D call TRBD1 (5 bases). The sequence was obtained from an adult woman who had mild COVID-19 (a few samples of this study predate the infection). Cell type and time point are not known. The CDR3: CASSEMAGSSQPQHF. The CDR3 DNA is TGTGCCAGCAGTGAAATGGCAGGGTCTAGTCAGCCCCAGCATTTT. Using reference TRBV2 and TRBJ1-5 for the parts outside the CDR3, the full variable domain is EPEVTQTPSHQVTQMGQEVILRCVPISNHLYFYWYRQILGQKVEFLVSFYNNEISEKSEIFDDQFSVERPDGSNFTLKIRSTKLEDSAMYFCASSEMAGSSQPQHFGDGTRLSIL.